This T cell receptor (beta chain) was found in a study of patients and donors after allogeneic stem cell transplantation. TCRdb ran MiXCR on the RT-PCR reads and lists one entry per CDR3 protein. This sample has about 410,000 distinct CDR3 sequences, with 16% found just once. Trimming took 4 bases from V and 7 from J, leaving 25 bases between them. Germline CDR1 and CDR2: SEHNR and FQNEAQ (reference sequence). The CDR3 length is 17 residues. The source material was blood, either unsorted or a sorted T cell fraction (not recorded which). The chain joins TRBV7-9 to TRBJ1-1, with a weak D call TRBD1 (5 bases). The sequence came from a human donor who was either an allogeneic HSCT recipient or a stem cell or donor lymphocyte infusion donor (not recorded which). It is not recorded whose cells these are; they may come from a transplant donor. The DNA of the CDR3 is TGTGCCAGCAGCTCATCGGGTCCAGGGTCCCAGGGAGATGAAGCTTTCTTT. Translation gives CASSSSGPGSQGDEAFF.